These T cell receptor beta chains were read from a single sample in a study of shared clonotypes between healthy human individuals. Some clones are missing from TCRdb's copy, which holds only in-frame ones; the method was immunoSEQ multiplex PCR. The top ten clones hold around 9.3% of a sample with approximately 330,000 clones, around four fifths of them seen once. Sequencing used memory CD4+ T cells sorted from blood. These TCRs come from a man aged 30 to 45 in good health. The CDR3 runs from the conserved cysteine through the conserved F or W. Each record gives: V gene, J gene, CDR3 protein.

TRBV28	TRBJ2-7	CASSLPLAGSGEQYF
TRBV28	TRBJ1-2	CASSLGQGWSGYTF
TRBV5-1	TRBJ2-7	CASGLVEAGLDEQYF
TRBV18	TRBJ2-3	CASSQQTDTDTQYF
TRBV6-1	TRBJ1-1	CATTIAANTEAFF
TRBV27	TRBJ2-2	CASSFFGVQGTGELFF
TRBV5-1	TRBJ2-2	CASRQTGPNTGELFF
TRBV5-1	TRBJ2-2	CASSLRRDSTGELFF
TRBV9	TRBJ1-2	CASSAPGTGANYGYTF
TRBV18	TRBJ1-2	CASSPGMGGERYGYTF
TRBV7-7	TRBJ2-1	CASSLLAGDSNEQFF
TRBV5-6	TRBJ2-3	CASSLLSPTDTQYF
TRBV10-2	TRBJ2-7	CASSPGLAGGLYF
TRBV28	TRBJ2-7	CASSSPGGGGLLYEQYF
TRBV19	TRBJ2-5	CASSTTEETQYF
TRBV30	TRBJ1-5	CAWSGKGLHNQPQHF
TRBV27	TRBJ2-2	CASSLLAGGGTGELFF
TRBV5-4	TRBJ2-3	CASSDIRLTSTDTQYF
TRBV5-4	TRBJ2-3	CASSSQGTSDTDTQYF
TRBV28	TRBJ2-7	CASSPRERVTYEQYF
TRBV27	TRBJ2-1	CASGPGRVAYNEQFF
TRBV6-1	TRBJ2-7	CASVLAGPPGEQYF
TRBV5-1	TRBJ2-2	CASSFGTAIGELFF
TRBV5-1	TRBJ2-3	CASSLETTDTQYF
TRBV6-1	TRBJ2-1	CASSEALSSFLRAFYNEQFF
TRBV10-2	TRBJ1-5	CASSDGVTNQPQHF
TRBV7-9	TRBJ1-4	CASSSPTGGIAEKLFF
TRBV2	TRBJ2-5	CASSSSGRLSETQYF
TRBV30	TRBJ1-3	CAWSVAGFPGHGINTIYF
TRBV4-1	TRBJ2-1	CASSQGFVQGVGEQFF
TRBV15	TRBJ2-1	CATSRETSGRSRGNEQFF
TRBV19	TRBJ2-7	CASSTTGSYEQYF
TRBV11-2	TRBJ2-3	CASSLDGGTDTQYF
TRBV30	TRBJ2-3	CAWTEGSTDTQYF
TRBV5-4	TRBJ2-5	CASSFRDRQETQYF